Following are 19 T cell receptor beta chains from one sample sequenced in a study of T cell responses to AZD1222 COVID-19 vaccine. TCRdb's copy holds only in-frame clones and misses some; the assay was immunoSEQ multiplex PCR. This table has hundreds of thousands of clones, 90% to 95% appearing once. The sequencing used peripheral blood, collected on day 0 of MenACWY control vaccination. The receptor source for this set is an adult in good health.

The chain is built from TRBV6-1 and TRBJ2-7; 11 bases are shared with TRBD1. Germline CDR1 and CDR2: MNHNS and SASEGT. J gave up 3 bases and V 0 bases, and 1 base lay outside the gene matches. The CDR3 has 15 amino acids. The CDR3 region is CASSEAGQGDYEQYF. The CDR3 nucleotides read TGTGCCAGCAGTGAAGCGGGACAGGGGGACTACGAGCAGTACTTC.

The chain couples TRBV4-3 to TRBJ1-1; unclear D gene. V was trimmed by 1 base and J by 8 bases, leaving 11 bases between them. Germline V gene data show CDR1 as LGHNA and CDR2 as YSLEER. The CDR3 sequence is 13 residues long. The CDR3 sequence is CASSQVRRLEAFF. The DNA for the CDR3 is TGCGCCAGCAGCCAAGTGAGGAGACTAGAAGCTTTCTTT.

The rearrangement uses TRBV3-1 (or the pseudogene TRBV3-2) and TRBJ1-2; D gene uncertain. Trimming stripped 1 base from V and 4 bases from J, with 10 bases between. Germline-derived CDR1 and CDR2 are LGHDT and YNNKEL (reference sequence). The CDR3 totals 14 residues. Here the CDR3 reads CASSQGVEGYGYTF. Written as DNA, the CDR3 is TGTGCCAGCAGCCAAGGGGTAGAGGGCTATGGCTACACCTTC.

V usage is TRBV30 and J usage is TRBJ2-7, with TRBD2 identical over 8 bases. The CDR3 sequence is 15 residues long. After removal of 5 bases from V and 3 bases from J, the junction contained 12 bases not matched to a gene. Germline assignment: CDR1 GTSNPN and CDR2 SVGIG (reference sequence). The CDR3 loop reads CAWGESGGGSYEQYF. CDR3 nucleotide sequence: TGTGCCTGGGGGGAGAGCGGGGGTGGAAGCTACGAGCAGTACTTC.

The V gene is TRBV29-1, the J gene TRBJ1-5; unclear D gene. The CDR3 length is 13 residues. CDR1 SQVTM and CDR2 ANQGSEA come from the germline V gene. Trimming removed 4 bases from V and 0 bases from J, with 7 bases in between. This CDR3 is CSVGGFSNQPQHF. The CDR3 DNA sequence: TGCAGCGTTGGAGGGTTTAGCAATCAGCCCCAGCATTTT.

In its sample, this clone was seen a few times. The V and J genes are TRBV5-1 and TRBJ1-6; no clear D gene. CDR3 length equals 12 residues. Trimming cost V 5 bases and J 8 bases, with 8 bases left between them. The germline V gene has CDR1 SGHRS and CDR2 YFSETQ. This CDR3 reads CASRAGDSPLHF. CDR3 DNA: TGCGCCAGCAGGGCAGGCGATTCACCCCTCCACTTT.

This chain connects TRBV5-1 to TRBJ1-1, with D hard to call. Trimming pared 0 bases from V and 0 bases from J, leaving 9 bases between. The CDR3 sequence is 15 residues long. In germline, CDR1 is SGHRS, CDR2 YFSETQ. This chain's CDR3 is CASSLEVTMNTEAFF. Written as DNA, the CDR3 is TGCGCCAGCAGCTTGGAGGTAACAATGAACACTGAAGCTTTCTTT.

The chain recombines TRBV9 with TRBJ2-3, with 9 bases matching TRBD2. J was trimmed by 4 bases and V by 4 bases; bases with no gene match: 4. The CDR3 runs 14 residues. Germline V gives CDR1 SGDLS, CDR2 YYNGEE. The CDR3 protein is CASSSAGGPDTQYF. CDR3 sequence (DNA): TGTGCCAGCAGCTCAGCGGGGGGCCCAGATACGCAGTATTTT.

This clone was counted a few times. V gene TRBV2 combines with J gene TRBJ2-3, with D maybe TRBD1 (5 bases). With 6 bases removed from V and 0 bases from J, the gap between germline ends came to 22 bases. Germline V lookup: CDR1 SNHLY, CDR2 FYNNEI. The CDR3 loop spans 18 amino acids. Here the CDR3 reads CASSPVSGFATSTDTQYF. CDR3 DNA: TGTGCCAGCAGCCCGGTTTCAGGGTTTGCGACTAGCACAGATACGCAGTATTTT.

The rearrangement joins TRBV3-1 (or the pseudogene TRBV3-2) to TRBJ1-2; 9 positions agree with TRBD1. With 3 bases clipped from V and 4 bases from J, the junction kept 3 bases outside the gene matches. The CDR3 length is 14 residues. Germline CDR1 reads LGHDT; CDR2 reads YNNKEL (reference sequence). CDR3 DNA sequence: TGTGCCAGCAGCCAGCAGGACAGGGGCTATGGCTACACCTTC. It encodes CASSQQDRGYGYTF.

The chain joins TRBV24-1 to TRBJ2-4; tentatively, D is TRBD1 or TRBD2 (5 bases each). Trimming stripped 3 bases from V and 4 bases from J, with 12 bases between. CDR3 length equals 15 residues. Germline lookup yields CDR1 KGHDR and CDR2 SFDVKD. CDR3 in DNA: TGTGCCACCAGTGATCCCCGGGACGAGAAAAACATTCAGTACTTC. Translating it yields CATSDPRDEKNIQYF.

The chain uses TRBV6-5 and TRBJ1-1, with D unresolved. The CDR3 contains 13 residues. Germline CDR1 is MNHEY and CDR2 is SVGAGI. With 0 bases removed from V and 5 bases from J, the gap between germline ends came to 7 bases. CDR3 sequence reads: CASSYSKRTEAFF. Here the CDR3 DNA reads TGTGCCAGCAGTTACTCGAAGAGGACTGAAGCTTTCTTT.

V gene TRBV20-1 combines with J gene TRBJ1-6; D unresolved. The V and J ends lost 3 bases and 7 bases respectively, with 16 bases between them. The length of the CDR3 is 15 residues. The germline CDR1 and CDR2 sequences are DFQATT and SNEGSKA (reference sequence). In nucleotides, the CDR3 is TGCAGTGCTAGTAAATCGTCAGCAAACAATTCACCCCTCCACTTT. Amino acid sequence: CSASKSSANNSPLHF.

The V and J genes are TRBV5-8 and TRBJ2-7; D is tentatively TRBD1 or TRBD2 (5 bases each). Germline loops: CDR1 SGHTS, CDR2 YDEGEE. The CDR3 is 15 amino acids. Between the trimmed V and J ends, which lost 4 bases and 0 bases, there was a span of 14 bases. In nucleotides, the CDR3 is TGTGCCAGCAGCCGGGTGGGGGTCAACTCCTACGAGCAGTACTTC. Amino acids: CASSRVGVNSYEQYF.

The V gene is TRBV7-2, the J gene TRBJ2-2, with 9 bases identical to TRBD1. The germline V gene encodes CDR1 SGHTA and CDR2 FQGNSA. With 5 bases clipped from V and 4 bases from J, the junction kept 11 bases outside the gene matches. CDR3 size: 17 residues. The CDR3 DNA sequence: TGTGCCAGCAGCCCCTTGTGGACAGGGGCCGCCACCGGGGAGCTGTTTTTT. Translation: CASSPLWTGAATGELFF.

The V gene is TRBV3-1 (or the pseudogene TRBV3-2), the J gene TRBJ2-3, with 7 positions matching TRBD2. This CDR3 spans 19 amino acids. The germline V gene encodes CDR1 LGHDT and CDR2 YNNKEL (reference sequence). The trim removed 0 bases at V and 1 base at J, leaving 13 bases unmatched. The CDR3 is CASSQDSLPAGVGTDTQYF. The CDR3 nucleotides read TGTGCCAGCAGCCAAGATTCGCTCCCGGCGGGGGTGGGCACAGATACGCAGTATTTT.

The CDR3 loop reads CASSLALAGGYRETQYF. The CDR3 DNA reads TGTGCCAGCAGCTTGGCGCTAGCGGGGGGGTATCGGGAGACCCAGTACTTC. The chain links TRBV7-9 to TRBJ2-5, with TRBD2 identical over 12 bases. CDR3 length equals 17 residues. Germline lookup yields CDR1 SEHNR and CDR2 FQNEAQ (reference sequence). Trimming cost V 3 bases and J 5 bases; bases outside gene matches: 10.

A remark on this clone: Distinct nucleotide sequences in the sample also encode this CDR3. The V gene is TRBV5-6, the J gene TRBJ1-5; TRBD1 is a possible D gene (5 bases). This CDR3 has 14 amino acids. Per germline, CDR1 SGHDT and CDR2 YYEEEE. The germline V and J ends were trimmed by 0 bases and 4 bases, with 8 bases remaining between them. The CDR3: CASSLGQLNQPQHF. The DNA of the CDR3 is TGTGCCAGCAGCTTGGGACAGCTAAATCAGCCCCAGCATTTT.

In this sample, this clone turned up a few times. The J gene is TRBJ1-2, the V gene TRBV6-1; weak D call: TRBD1 (5 bases). The CDR3 totals 13 residues. V dropped 3 bases and J dropped 4 bases, with 9 bases sitting between them. The V gene's germline CDR1 is MNHNS and CDR2 SASEGT. The CDR3 is CASSDGGTYGYTF. CDR3 DNA: TGTGCCAGCAGTGATGGGGGGACCTATGGCTACACCTTC.